This T cell receptor (beta chain) was captured in a study of T cell repertoires in cytomegalovirus infection. Study results and limitations: In two of eight donors, the top clonotype was HLA-C-restricted CMV-specific.

The CDR3 totals 14 residues. Germline V gene sequence: CDR1 SGHRS, CDR2 YFSETQ. Between the trimmed V and J ends, which lost 0 bases and 2 bases, there was a span of 8 bases. TCRdb re-derived calls from the reads in MiXCR, one entry per CDR3 protein. The sample has about 150,000 distinct CDR3 sequences, about 32% seen once. Details on this clonotype: Its antigen is not known.

The starting material was CD8+ T cells from cultured PBMCs, obtained from culture after CMV antigen stimulation. The V gene is TRBV5-1, the J gene TRBJ1-2; no definite D call. The sequence was obtained from a human donor in good health (CMV status not recorded). Some clones in this sample may be carry-over from other donors' samples. This chain's CDR3 is CASSLEQNNYGYTF. The CDR3 region has the DNA TGCGCCAGCAGCTTGGAACAGAACAACTATGGCTACACCTTC.